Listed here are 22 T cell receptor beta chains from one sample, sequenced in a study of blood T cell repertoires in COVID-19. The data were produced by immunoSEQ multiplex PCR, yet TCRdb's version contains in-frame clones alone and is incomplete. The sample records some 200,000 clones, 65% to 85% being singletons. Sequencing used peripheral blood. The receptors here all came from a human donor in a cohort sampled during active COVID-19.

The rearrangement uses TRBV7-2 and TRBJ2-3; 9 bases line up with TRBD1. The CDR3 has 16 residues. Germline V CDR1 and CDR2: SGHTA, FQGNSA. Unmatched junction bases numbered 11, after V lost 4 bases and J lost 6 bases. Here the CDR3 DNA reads TGTGCCAGCAGCTGGAACCGGGACAGGGTATCCGATACGCAGTATTTT. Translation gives CASSWNRDRVSDTQYF.

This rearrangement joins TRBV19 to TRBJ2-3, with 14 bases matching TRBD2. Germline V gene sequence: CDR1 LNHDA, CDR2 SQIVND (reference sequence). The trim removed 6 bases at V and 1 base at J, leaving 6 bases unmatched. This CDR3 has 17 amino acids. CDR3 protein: CASRGLAGGRGTDTQYF. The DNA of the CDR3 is TGTGCCAGTAGAGGACTAGCGGGAGGACGGGGCACAGATACGCAGTATTTT.

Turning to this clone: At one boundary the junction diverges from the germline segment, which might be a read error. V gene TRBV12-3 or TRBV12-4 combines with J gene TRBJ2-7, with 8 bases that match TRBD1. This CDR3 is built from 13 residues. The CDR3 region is CASSLGQAGSRLF. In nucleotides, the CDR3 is TGTGCCAGCAGTTTGGGACAGGCAGGAAGCAGACTCTTC.

CDR3: CASSLERVGYGYTF. CDR3 bases: TGTGCCAGCAGCTTAGAGAGGGTTGGGTATGGCTACACCTTC. V gene TRBV11-2 combines with J gene TRBJ1-2; D gene unclear. This CDR3 contains 14 residues. From germline, CDR1 is SGHAT and CDR2 FQNNGV. V was shortened by 0 bases and J by 5 bases, with 10 bases between the two germline ends.

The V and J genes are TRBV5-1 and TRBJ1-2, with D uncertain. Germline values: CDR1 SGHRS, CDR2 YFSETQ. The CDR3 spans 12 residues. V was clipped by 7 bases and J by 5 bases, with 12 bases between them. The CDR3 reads CASGLNQYGYTF. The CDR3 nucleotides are TGCGCCAGCGGACTCAATCAATATGGCTACACCTTC.

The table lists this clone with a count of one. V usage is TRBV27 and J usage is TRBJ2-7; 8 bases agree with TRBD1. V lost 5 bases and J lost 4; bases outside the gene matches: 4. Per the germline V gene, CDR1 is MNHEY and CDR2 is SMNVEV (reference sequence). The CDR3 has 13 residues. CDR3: CASSPTGGYEQYF. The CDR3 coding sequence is TGTGCCAGCAGTCCTACAGGGGGTTACGAGCAGTACTTC.

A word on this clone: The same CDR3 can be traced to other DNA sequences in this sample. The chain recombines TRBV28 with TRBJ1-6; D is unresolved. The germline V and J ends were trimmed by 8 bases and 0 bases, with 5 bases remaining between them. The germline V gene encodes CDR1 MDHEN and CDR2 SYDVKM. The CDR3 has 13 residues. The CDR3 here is CASLSSYNSPLHF. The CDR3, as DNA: TGTGCCAGCCTGAGCTCCTATAATTCACCCCTCCACTTT. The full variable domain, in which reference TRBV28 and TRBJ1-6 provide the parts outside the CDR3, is DVKVTQSSRYLVKRTGEKVFLECVQDMDHENMFWYRQDPGLGLRLIYFSYDVKMKEKGDIPEGYSVSREKKERFSLILESASTNQTSMYLCASLSSYNSPLHFGNGTRLTVT.

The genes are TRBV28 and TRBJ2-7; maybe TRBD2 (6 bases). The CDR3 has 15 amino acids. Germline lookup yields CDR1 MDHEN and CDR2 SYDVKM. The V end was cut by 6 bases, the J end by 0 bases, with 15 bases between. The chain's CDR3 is CASRGGAGVSYEQYF. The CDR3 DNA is TGTGCCAGCAGGGGGGGAGCAGGAGTCTCCTACGAGCAGTACTTC.

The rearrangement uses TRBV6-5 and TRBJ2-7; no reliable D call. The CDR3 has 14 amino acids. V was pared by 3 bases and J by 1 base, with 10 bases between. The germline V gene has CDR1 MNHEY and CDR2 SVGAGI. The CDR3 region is CASSYGVRSYEQYF. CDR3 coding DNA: TGTGCCAGCAGTTATGGCGTCAGGTCCTACGAGCAGTACTTC.

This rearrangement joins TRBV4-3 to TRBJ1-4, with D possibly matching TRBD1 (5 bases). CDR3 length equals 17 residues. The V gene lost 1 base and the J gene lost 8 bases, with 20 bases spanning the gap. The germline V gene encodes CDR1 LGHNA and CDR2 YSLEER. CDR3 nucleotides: TGCGCCAGCAGCCAAGCCCAGATGGGGACTGCCACGGAAAAACTGTTTTTT. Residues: CASSQAQMGTATEKLFF.

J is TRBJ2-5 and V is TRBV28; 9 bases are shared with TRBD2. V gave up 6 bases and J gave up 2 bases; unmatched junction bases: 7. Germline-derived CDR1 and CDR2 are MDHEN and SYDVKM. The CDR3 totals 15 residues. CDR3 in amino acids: CASRPGLAFQETQYF. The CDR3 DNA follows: TGTGCCAGCAGACCCGGACTAGCGTTTCAAGAGACCCAGTACTTC.

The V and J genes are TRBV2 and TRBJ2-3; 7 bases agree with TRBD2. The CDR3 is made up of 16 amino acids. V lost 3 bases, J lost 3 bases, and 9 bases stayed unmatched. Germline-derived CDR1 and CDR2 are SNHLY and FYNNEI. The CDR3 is CASSERSGTITDTQYF. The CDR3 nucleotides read TGTGCCAGCAGTGAGAGGTCCGGGACTATTACAGATACGCAGTATTTT.

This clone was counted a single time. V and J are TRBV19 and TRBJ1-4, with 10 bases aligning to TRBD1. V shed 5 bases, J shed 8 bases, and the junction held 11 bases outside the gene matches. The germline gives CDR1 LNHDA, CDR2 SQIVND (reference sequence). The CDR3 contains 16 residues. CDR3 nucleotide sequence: TGTGCCAGTAGTTCACCCCGGGACAGGGGACGCGAAAAACTGTTTTTT. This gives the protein CASSSPRDRGREKLFF.

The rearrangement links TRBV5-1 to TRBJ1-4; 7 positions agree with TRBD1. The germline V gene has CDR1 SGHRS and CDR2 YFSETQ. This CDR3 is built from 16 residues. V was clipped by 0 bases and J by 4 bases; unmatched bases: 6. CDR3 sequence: CASSLGRGRGNEKLFF. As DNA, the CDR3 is TGCGCCAGCAGCTTGGGGAGGGGGCGAGGTAATGAAAAACTGTTTTTT.

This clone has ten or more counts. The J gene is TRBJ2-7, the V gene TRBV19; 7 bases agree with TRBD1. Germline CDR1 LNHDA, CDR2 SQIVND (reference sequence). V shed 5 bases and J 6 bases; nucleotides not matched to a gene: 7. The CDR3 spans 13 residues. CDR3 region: CASSEQGKGEQYF. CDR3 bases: TGTGCCAGTAGTGAACAGGGGAAAGGCGAGCAGTACTTC.

The CDR3 reads CASNGQGDPANYGYTF. CDR3 nucleotide sequence: TGTGCCAGCAATGGACAGGGGGATCCTGCTAACTATGGCTACACCTTC. This chain connects TRBV28 to TRBJ1-2; the match to TRBD1 covers 10 bases. V gave up 7 bases and J gave up 0 bases; unmatched junction bases: 8. This CDR3 is built from 16 residues. CDR1 MDHEN and CDR2 SYDVKM come from the germline V gene.

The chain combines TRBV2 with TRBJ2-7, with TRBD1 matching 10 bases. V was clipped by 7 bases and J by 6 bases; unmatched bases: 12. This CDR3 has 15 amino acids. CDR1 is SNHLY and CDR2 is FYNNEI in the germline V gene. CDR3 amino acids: CASTPTTGTGVEQYF. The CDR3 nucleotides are TGTGCCAGCACTCCTACTACCGGGACAGGGGTCGAGCAGTACTTC.

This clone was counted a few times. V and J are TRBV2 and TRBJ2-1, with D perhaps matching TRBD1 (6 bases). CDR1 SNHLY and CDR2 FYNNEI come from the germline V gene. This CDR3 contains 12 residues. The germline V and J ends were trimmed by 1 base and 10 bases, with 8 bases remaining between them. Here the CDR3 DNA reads TGTGCCAGCAGTGAAGGGCAGGGGGAGCAGTTCTTC. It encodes CASSEGQGEQFF.

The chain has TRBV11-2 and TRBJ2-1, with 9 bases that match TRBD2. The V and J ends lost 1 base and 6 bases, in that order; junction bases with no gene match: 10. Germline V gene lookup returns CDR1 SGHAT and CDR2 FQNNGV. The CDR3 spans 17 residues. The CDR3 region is CASSLVVGGGAINEQFF. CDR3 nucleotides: TGTGCCAGCAGCTTAGTCGTCGGCGGGGGGGCCATCAATGAGCAGTTCTTC.

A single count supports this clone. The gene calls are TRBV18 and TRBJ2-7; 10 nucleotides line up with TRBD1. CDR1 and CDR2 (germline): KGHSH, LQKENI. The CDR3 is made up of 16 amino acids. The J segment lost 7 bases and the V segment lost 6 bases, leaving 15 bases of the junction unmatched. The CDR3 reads CASSPGTGASTGEQYF. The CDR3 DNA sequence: TGTGCCAGCTCGCCCGGGACAGGGGCCTCCACGGGGGAGCAGTACTTC.

CDR3 nucleotides: TGTGCCAGCAGCCGCCGGGGTGAGCAGTTCTTC. Translating gives CASSRRGEQFF. This chain uses TRBV6-5 with TRBJ2-1; a weak D match, TRBD2 (5 bases). Trimming cost V 6 bases and J 9 bases, with 9 bases left between them. The CDR3 runs to 11 residues. Germline CDR1 MNHEY, CDR2 SVGAGI.

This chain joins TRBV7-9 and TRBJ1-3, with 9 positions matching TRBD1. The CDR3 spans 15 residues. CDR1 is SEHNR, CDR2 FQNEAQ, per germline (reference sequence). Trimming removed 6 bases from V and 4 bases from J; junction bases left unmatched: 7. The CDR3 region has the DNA TGTGCCAGCAGTTACATACAGGGGGCAGGAAACACCATATATTTT. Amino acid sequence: CASSYIQGAGNTIYF.